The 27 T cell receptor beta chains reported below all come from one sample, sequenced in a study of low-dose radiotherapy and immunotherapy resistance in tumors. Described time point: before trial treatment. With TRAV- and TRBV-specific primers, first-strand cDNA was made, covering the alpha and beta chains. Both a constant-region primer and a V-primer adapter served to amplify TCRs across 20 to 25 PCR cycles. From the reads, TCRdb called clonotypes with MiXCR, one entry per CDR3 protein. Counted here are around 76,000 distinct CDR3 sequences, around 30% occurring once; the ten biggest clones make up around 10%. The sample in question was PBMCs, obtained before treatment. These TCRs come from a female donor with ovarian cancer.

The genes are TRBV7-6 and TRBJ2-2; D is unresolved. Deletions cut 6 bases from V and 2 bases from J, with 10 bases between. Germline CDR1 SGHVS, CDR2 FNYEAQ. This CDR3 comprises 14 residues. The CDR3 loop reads CASRQTPNTGELFF. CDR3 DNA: TGTGCCAGCAGACAAACACCTAACACCGGGGAGCTGTTTTTT.

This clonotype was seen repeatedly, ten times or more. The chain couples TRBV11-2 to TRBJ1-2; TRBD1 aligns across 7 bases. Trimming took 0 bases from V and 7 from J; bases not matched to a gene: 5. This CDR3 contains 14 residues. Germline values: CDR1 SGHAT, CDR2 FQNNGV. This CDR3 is CASSLEVTGFGYTF. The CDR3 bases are TGTGCCAGCAGCTTAGAGGTGACAGGGTTTGGCTACACCTTC.

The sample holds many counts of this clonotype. CDR3 nucleotide sequence: TGTGCCAGCAGTACTCACAGGGGAACTGAAGCTTTCTTT. Residues: CASSTHRGTEAFF. This chain joins TRBV27 and TRBJ1-1; 7 bases match TRBD1. The germline V gene has CDR1 MNHEY and CDR2 SMNVEV (reference sequence). With 5 bases clipped from V and 5 bases from J, the junction kept 5 bases outside the gene matches. The CDR3 runs 13 residues.

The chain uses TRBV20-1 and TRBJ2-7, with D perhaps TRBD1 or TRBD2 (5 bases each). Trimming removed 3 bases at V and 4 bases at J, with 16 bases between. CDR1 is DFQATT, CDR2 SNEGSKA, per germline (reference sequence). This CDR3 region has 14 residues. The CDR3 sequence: CSASRWGIEYEQYF. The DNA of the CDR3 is TGCAGTGCTAGCCGGTGGGGGATAGAATACGAGCAGTACTTC.

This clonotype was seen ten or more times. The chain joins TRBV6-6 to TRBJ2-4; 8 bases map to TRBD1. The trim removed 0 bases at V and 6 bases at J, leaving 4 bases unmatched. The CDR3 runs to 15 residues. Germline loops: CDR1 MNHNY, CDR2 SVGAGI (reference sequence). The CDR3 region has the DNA TGTGCCAGCAGTTACTCACTCGGACAGGGAAACATTCAGTACTTC. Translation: CASSYSLGQGNIQYF.

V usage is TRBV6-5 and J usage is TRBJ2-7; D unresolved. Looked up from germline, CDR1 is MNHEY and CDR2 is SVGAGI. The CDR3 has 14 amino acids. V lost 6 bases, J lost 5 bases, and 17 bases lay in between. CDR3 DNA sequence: TGTGCCAGCAGCCCGGATGTCTGGAGCCACGAGCAGTACTTC. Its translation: CASSPDVWSHEQYF.

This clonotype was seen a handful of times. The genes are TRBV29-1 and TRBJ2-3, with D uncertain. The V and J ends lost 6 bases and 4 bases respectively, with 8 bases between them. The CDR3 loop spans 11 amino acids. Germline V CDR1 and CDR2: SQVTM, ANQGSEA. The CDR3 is CSVAQPDTQYF. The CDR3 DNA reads TGCAGCGTCGCCCAACCAGATACGCAGTATTTT.

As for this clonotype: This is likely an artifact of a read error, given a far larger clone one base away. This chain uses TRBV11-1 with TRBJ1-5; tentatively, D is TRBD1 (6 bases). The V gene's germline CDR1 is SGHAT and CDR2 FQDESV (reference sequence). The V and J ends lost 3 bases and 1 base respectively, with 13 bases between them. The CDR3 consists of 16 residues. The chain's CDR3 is CASSLGGQASNQPQHF. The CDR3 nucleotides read TGTGCCAGCAGCTTGGGGGGGCAAGCGAGCAATCAGCCCCAGCATTTT.

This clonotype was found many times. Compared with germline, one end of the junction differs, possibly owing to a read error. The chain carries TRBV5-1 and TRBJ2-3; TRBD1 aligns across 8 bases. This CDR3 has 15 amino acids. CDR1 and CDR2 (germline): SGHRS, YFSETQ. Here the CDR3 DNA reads TGTGCCAGCAGCCCTGGTCGACAGGGGACAGATACGCAGTATTTT. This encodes CASSPGRQGTDTQYF.

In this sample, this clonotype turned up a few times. The CDR3 bases are TGTGCCAGCAGTTTGGCCACAGGGGCCACTGAAGCTTTCTTT. This sequence encodes CASSLATGATEAFF. V is TRBV28 and J is TRBJ1-1; 7 bases agree with TRBD1. V trimming: 3 bases; J trimming: 4 bases; junction bases outside the gene matches: 5. Germline CDR1 and CDR2: MDHEN and SYDVKM. This CDR3 has 14 amino acids. Full variable domain (outside the CDR3, taken from reference TRBV28 and TRBJ1-1): DVKVTQSSRYLVKRTGEKVFLECVQDMDHENMFWYRQDPGLGLRLIYFSYDVKMKEKGDIPEGYSVSREKKERFSLILESASTNQTSMYLCASSLATGATEAFFGQGTRLTVV.

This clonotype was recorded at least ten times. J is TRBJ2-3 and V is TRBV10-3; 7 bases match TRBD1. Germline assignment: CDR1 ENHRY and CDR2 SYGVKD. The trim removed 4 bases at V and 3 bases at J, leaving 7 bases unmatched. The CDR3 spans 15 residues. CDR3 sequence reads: CAISATGFGTDTQYF. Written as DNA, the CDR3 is TGTGCCATCAGTGCGACAGGGTTTGGGACAGATACGCAGTATTTT.

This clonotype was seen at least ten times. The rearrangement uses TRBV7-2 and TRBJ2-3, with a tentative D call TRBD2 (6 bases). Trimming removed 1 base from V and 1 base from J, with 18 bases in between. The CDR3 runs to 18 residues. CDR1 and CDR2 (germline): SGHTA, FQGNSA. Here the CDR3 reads CASSLGFLGGYGTDTQYF. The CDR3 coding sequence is TGTGCCAGCAGCTTAGGGTTTTTGGGAGGATATGGCACAGATACGCAGTATTTT.

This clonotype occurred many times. CDR3 nucleotide sequence: TGTGCCAGCTCACCCCAGGGACAGGGGGCTTTCGAGACCCAGTACTTC. Its protein is CASSPQGQGAFETQYF. The J gene is TRBJ2-5, the V gene TRBV18; TRBD1 aligns across 12 bases. The germline V gene encodes CDR1 KGHSH and CDR2 LQKENI. The length of the CDR3 is 16 residues. Germline trimming cut 3 bases from V and 5 bases from J; bases unmatched to any gene: 7.

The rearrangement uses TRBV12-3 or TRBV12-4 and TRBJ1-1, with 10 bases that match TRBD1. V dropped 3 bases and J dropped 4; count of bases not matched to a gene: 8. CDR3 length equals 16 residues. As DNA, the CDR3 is TGTGCCAGCAGTTTCCTCCTCGGGACAGGGGTCACTGAAGCTTTCTTT. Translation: CASSFLLGTGVTEAFF.

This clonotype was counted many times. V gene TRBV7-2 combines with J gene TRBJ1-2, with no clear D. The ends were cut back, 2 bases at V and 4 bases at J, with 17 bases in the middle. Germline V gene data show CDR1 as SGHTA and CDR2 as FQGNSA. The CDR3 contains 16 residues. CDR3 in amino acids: CASSLISHSRLYGYTF. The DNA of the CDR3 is TGTGCCAGCAGCTTAATATCGCATTCCCGCCTCTATGGCTACACCTTC. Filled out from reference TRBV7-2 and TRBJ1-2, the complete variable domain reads GAGVSQSPSNKVTEKGKDVELRCDPISGHTALYWYRQSLGQGLEFLIYFQGNSAPDKSGLPSDRFSAERTGGSVSTLTIQRTQQEDSAVYLCASSLISHSRLYGYTFGSGTRLTVV.

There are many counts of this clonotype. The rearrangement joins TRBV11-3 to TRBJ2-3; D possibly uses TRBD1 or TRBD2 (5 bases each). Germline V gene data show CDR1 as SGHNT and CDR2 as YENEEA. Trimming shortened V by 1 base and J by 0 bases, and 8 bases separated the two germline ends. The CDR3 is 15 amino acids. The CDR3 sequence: CASSLGGTSTDTQYF. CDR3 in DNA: TGTGCCAGCAGCTTAGGAGGGACGAGCACAGATACGCAGTATTTT.

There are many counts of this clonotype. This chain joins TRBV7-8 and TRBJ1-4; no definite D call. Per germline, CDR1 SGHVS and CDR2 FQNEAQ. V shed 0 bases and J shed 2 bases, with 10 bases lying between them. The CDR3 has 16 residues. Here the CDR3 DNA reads TGTGCCAGCAGCTTAGCGGCCATTCCCACTAATGAAAAACTGTTTTTT. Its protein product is CASSLAAIPTNEKLFF. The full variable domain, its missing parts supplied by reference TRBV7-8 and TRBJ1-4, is GAGVSQSPRYKVAKRGQDVALRCDPISGHVSLFWYQQALGQGPEFLTYFQNEAQLDKSGLPSDRFFAERPEGSVSTLKIQRTQQEDSAVYLCASSLAAIPTNEKLFFGSGTQLSVL.

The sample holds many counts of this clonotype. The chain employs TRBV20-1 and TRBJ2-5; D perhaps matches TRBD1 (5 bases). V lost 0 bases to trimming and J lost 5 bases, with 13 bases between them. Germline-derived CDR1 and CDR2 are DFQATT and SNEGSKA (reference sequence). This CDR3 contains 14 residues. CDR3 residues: CSARDGRVGETQYF. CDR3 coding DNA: TGCAGTGCTAGAGATGGCAGGGTAGGGGAGACCCAGTACTTC.

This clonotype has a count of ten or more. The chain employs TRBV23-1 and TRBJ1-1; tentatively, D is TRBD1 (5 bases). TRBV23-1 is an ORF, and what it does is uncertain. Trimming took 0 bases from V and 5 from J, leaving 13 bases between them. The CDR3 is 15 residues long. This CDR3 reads CASSQSVGGETEAFF. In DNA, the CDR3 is TGCGCCAGCAGTCAATCGGTAGGAGGGGAGACTGAAGCTTTCTTT.

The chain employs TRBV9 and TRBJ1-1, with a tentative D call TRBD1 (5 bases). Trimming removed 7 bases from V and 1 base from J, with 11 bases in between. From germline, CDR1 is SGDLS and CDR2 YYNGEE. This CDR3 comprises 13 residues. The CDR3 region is CASGAWENTEAFF. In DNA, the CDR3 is TGTGCCAGCGGGGCTTGGGAGAACACTGAAGCTTTCTTT.

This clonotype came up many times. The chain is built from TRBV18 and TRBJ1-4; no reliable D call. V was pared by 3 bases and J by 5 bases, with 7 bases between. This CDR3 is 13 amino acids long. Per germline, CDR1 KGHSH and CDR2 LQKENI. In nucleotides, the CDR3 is TGTGCCAGCTCACCCGCGAGAAATGAAAAACTGTTTTTT. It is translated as CASSPARNEKLFF.

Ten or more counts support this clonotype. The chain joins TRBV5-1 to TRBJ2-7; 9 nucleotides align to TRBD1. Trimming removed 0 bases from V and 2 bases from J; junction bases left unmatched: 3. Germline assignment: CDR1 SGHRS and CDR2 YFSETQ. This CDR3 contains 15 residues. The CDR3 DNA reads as TGCGCCAGCAGCTTGGGCGGACAGGGGACCTACGAGCAGTACTTC. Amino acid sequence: CASSLGGQGTYEQYF.

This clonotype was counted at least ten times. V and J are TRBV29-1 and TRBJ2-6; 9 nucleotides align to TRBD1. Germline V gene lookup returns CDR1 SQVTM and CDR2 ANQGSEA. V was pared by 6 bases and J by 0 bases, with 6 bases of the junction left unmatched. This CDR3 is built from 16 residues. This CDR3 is CSVGGGQGSGANVLTF. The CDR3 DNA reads TGCAGCGTGGGGGGGGGACAGGGCTCTGGGGCCAACGTCCTGACTTTC.

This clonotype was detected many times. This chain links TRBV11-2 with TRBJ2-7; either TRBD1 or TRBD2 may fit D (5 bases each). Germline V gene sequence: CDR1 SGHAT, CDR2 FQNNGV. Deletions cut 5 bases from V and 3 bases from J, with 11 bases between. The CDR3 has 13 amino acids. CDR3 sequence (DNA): TGTGCCAGCAGCGACTCAGGGAGCTACGAGCAGTACTTC. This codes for CASSDSGSYEQYF.

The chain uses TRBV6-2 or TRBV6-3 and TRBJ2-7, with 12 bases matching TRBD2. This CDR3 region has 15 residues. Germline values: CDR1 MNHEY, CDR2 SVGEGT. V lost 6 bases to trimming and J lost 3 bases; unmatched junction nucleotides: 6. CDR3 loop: CASSRGTSGFYEQYF. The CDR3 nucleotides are TGTGCCAGCAGCCGCGGGACTAGCGGGTTCTACGAGCAGTACTTC.

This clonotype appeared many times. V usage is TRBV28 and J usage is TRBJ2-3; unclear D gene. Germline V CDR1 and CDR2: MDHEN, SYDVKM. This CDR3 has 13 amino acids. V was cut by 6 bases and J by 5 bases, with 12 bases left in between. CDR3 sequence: CASSERYLDTQYF. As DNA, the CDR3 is TGTGCCAGCAGCGAACGATACCTAGATACGCAGTATTTT.

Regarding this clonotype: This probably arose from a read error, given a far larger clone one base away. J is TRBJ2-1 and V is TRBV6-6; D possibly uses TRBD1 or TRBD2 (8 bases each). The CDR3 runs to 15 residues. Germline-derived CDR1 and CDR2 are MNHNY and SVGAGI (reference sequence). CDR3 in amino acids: CASSPGGDRRNGQFF. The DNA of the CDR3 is TGTGCCAGCAGCCCCGGGGGGGACAGGAGGAATGGGCAGTTCTTC.